This T cell receptor beta chain stems from a study of cytomegalovirus exposure and HLA in healthy donors. Study context: For the approximately 400 genotyped donors, roughly 81% fell within the Caucasian-associated ancestry cluster.

In germline, CDR1 is SGHRS, CDR2 YFSETQ. V gave up 4 bases and J gave up 5 bases; unmatched junction bases: 10. The CDR3 consists of 15 residues. It was with 60 Vbeta and 13 Jbeta primers that the PCR ran. Using immunoSEQ multiplex PCR, the repertoire was profiled, and TCRdb retains in-frame clones only, with some absent. The sample shows some 150,000 clones, roughly 79% of them seen only once. The sample holds a few counts of this clone. What it binds is unknown. Study-level points and caveats: Testing in vitro showed a few CMV-associated chains specific for CMV antigens.

The clonotype was recovered from a male donor in good health and CMV-seronegative. The V call is TRBV5-1, the J call TRBJ2-7, with 9 bases aligning to TRBD1. Sequences were obtained from PBMCs. This CDR3 reads CASSPEGQGFNEQYF. The CDR3 DNA reads as TGCGCCAGCAGCCCCGAAGGACAGGGGTTCAACGAGCAGTACTTC.